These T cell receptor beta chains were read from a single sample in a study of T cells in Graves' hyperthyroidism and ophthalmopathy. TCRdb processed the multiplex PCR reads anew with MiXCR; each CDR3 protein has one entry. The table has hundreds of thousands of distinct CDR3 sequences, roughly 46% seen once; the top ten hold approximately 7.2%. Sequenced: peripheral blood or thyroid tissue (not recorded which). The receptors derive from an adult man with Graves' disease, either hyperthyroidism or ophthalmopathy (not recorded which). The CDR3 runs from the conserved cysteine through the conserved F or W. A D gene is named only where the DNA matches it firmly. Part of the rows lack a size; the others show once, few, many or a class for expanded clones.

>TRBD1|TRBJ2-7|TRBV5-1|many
TGCGCCAGCAGCCCGGACAGGGGAAGGGACGAGCAGTACTTC
CASSPDRGRDEQYF
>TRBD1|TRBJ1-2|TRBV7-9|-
TGTGCCAGCAGCACCGGGACAGACAACTATGGCTACACCTTC
CASSTGTDNYGYTF
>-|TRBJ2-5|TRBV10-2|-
TGCGCCACTGCGGCTAGCCTGCAAGAGACCCAGTACTTC
CATAASLQETQYF
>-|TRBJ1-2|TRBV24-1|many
TGTGCCACCAGTGATGGACAGCTCTATGGCTACACCTTC
CATSDGQLYGYTF
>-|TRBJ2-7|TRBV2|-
TGTGCCAGCAGTGACAGGGGTCACGAGCAGTACTTC
CASSDRGHEQYF
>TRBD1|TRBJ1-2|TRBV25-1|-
TGTGCCAGCAGTGAAGTGACAGGGACTAACTATGGCTACACCTTC
CASSEVTGTNYGYTF
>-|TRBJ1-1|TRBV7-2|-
TGTGCCAGCAGCTTTGACAGTTACACTGAAGCTTTCTTT
CASSFDSYTEAFF
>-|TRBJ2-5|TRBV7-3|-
TGTGCCAGCAGTTTCCGGGTAGGCGGAGAGACCCAGTACTTC
CASSFRVGGETQYF
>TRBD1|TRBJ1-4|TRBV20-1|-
TGCAGTGCTAGAGAACCGGGACAGTTTGAAAAACTGTTTTTT
CSAREPGQFEKLFF
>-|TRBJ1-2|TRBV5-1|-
TGCGCCAGCAGCTTGGAGGCCCAGGGAGCCTATGGCTACACCTTC
CASSLEAQGAYGYTF
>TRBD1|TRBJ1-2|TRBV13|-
TGTGCCAGCAGCTCGACAGGGGCGAGTGACTATGGCTACACCTTC
CASSSTGASDYGYTF
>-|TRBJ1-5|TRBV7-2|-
TGTGCCAGCAGCTTAGCAGTGAATAGCAATCAGCCCCAGCATTTT
CASSLAVNSNQPQHF
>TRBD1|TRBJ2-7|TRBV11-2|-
TGTGCCAGCAGGCCAGACAGGGCGCGCGAGCAGTACTTC
CASRPDRAREQYF
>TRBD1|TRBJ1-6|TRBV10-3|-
TGTGCCATCAGTGTCAACCCCGGGACAGGGCGTAATTCACCCCTCCACTTT
CAISVNPGTGRNSPLHF
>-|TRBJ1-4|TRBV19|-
TGTGCCAGTAGAAAAAGCCGGGGAGCAACTAATGAAAAACTGTTTTTT
CASRKSRGATNEKLFF
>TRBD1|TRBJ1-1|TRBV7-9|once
TGTGCCAGCAGCTTCCGGGACAGGGTCGACACTGAAGCTTTCTTT
CASSFRDRVDTEAFF
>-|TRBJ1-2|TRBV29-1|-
TGCAGCTTAGCGGTGGGACCACGTGGCTACACCTTC
CSLAVGPRGYTF
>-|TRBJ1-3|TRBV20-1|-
TGCAGTGCTAGAGATCCGAACTCTGGAAACACCATATATTTT
CSARDPNSGNTIYF
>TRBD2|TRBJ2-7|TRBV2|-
TGTGCCAGCGCGAGACTAGCGGGAGGGAGCTACGAGCAGTACTTC
CASARLAGGSYEQYF
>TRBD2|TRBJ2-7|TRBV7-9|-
TGTGCCAGCAGCTTGGGACTAGCGGGAGGGTTCGAGCAGTACTTC
CASSLGLAGGFEQYF
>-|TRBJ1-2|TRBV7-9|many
TGTGCCAGCAGCTTAGACTTAGGGAGTTATGGCTACACCTTC
CASSLDLGSYGYTF
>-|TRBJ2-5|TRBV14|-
TGTGCCAGCAGCCAAGACCCTGATGAGACCCAGTACTTC
CASSQDPDETQYF
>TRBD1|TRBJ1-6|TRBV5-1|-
TGCGCCAGCAGCTCCGACAGGGCAGGGGTATCACCCCTCCACTTT
CASSSDRAGVSPLHF
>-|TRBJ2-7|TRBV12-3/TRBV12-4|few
TGTGCCAGCAGACGGACGGGAGAATCCTACGAGCAGTACTTC
CASRRTGESYEQYF
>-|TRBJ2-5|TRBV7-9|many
TGTGCCAGCAGCTCCGGTGCCCCTGGGCAGGGGGAGACCCAGTACTTC
CASSSGAPGQGETQYF
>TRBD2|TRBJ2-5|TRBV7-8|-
TGTGCCAGCAGCTTAGGGGTCCAGCGGGAGGCTCTGGAGACCCAGTACTTC
CASSLGVQREALETQYF
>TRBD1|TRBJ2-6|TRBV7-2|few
TGTGCCAGCAGCTCGCAGGGGGCGGTAAGCTCTGGGGCCAACGTCCTGACTTTC
CASSSQGAVSSGANVLTF